The 14 T cell receptor beta chains below were found in one sample sequenced in a study of technical replicates of blood from several donors. Clones were read by immunoSEQ multiplex PCR, and TCRdb kept only the in-frame ones, dropping some. The sample has about 75,000 clones, around 97% seen once. The specimen was T cells isolated from PBMCs. These receptors were obtained from a human donor in good health.

The CDR3: CASSPSGTEAFF. The CDR3, as DNA: TGTGCCAGCAGCCCCTCCGGCACTGAAGCTTTCTTT. This chain uses TRBV7-9 with TRBJ1-1; D is unresolved. Germline V lookup: CDR1 SEHNR, CDR2 FQNEAQ (reference sequence). CDR3 length: 12 amino acids. The ends were cut back, 5 bases at V and 4 bases at J, with 8 bases in the middle.

The CDR3 spells CASSLLDRDVRTQYF. Written as DNA, the CDR3 is TGTGCCAGCAGTTTATTGGACAGGGATGTTCGTACGCAGTATTTT. The gene calls are TRBV27 and TRBJ2-3; 8 bases are shared with TRBD1. The CDR3 contains 15 residues. V was pared by 1 base and J by 8 bases, with 8 bases of the junction left unmatched. The germline V gene encodes CDR1 MNHEY and CDR2 SMNVEV (reference sequence).

The CDR3 protein is CASRTGLEQYF. CDR3 nucleotide sequence: TGTGCCAGCAGGACAGGTCTGGAGCAGTACTTC. The chain carries TRBV11-2 and TRBJ2-7, with D possibly TRBD1 on 6 matching bases. Trimming took 6 bases from V and 7 from J, leaving 10 bases between them. The CDR3 length is 11 residues. In germline, CDR1 is SGHAT, CDR2 FQNNGV.

V and J are TRBV12-5 and TRBJ2-1; D not resolved. CDR3 length: 12 residues. CDR1 LGHNT and CDR2 FRNRAP come from the germline V gene. The V gene lost 0 bases and the J gene lost 7 bases, with 4 bases spanning the gap. The CDR3 reads CASGLVRNEQFF. CDR3 DNA: TGTGCTAGTGGTTTGGTACGGAATGAGCAGTTCTTC.

This clone was observed once. This rearrangement joins TRBV10-3 to TRBJ2-1; 8 bases are shared with TRBD2. V was clipped by 0 bases and J by 8 bases; unmatched bases: 9. The length of the CDR3 is 16 residues. Germline loops: CDR1 ENHRY, CDR2 SYGVKD. CDR3 in DNA: TGTGCCATCAGTGAGTCCAATAGCGGGACTTTCGATGAGCAGTTCTTC. It codes for CAISESNSGTFDEQFF.

In nucleotides, the CDR3 is TGTGCCATCAGGAAGGAGTACAATGAGCAGTTCTTC. Its protein is CAIRKEYNEQFF. This rearrangement joins TRBV6-6 to TRBJ2-1; D gene ambiguous. Germline V gene lookup returns CDR1 MNHNY and CDR2 SVGAGI (reference sequence). This CDR3 has 12 residues. Trimming stripped 10 bases from V and 4 bases from J, with 11 bases between.

The chain recombines TRBV10-2 with TRBJ2-5, with D possibly matching TRBD1 (6 bases). Trimming shortened V by 5 bases and J by 4 bases, and 11 bases separated the two germline ends. This CDR3 comprises 13 residues. CDR1 WSHSY and CDR2 SAAADI come from the germline V gene. CDR3 DNA sequence: TGCGCCAGCAGTAAGGGACACCCAGAGACCCAGTACTTC. This gives the protein CASSKGHPETQYF.

This chain uses TRBV9 with TRBJ2-7; 8 nucleotides agree with TRBD2. With V trimmed by 3 bases and J by 4 bases, 3 bases remained unmatched. CDR3 size: 13 residues. In germline, CDR1 is SGDLS, CDR2 YYNGEE. CDR3 nucleotide sequence: TGTGCCAGCAGCGGAGCGGGGGCTTACGAGCAGTACTTC. It codes for CASSGAGAYEQYF.

J is TRBJ2-3 and V is TRBV30; D is possibly TRBD2 (6 bases). The CDR3 has 12 residues. Germline assignment: CDR1 GTSNPN and CDR2 SVGIG (reference sequence). Trimming removed 4 bases from V and 1 base from J, with 6 bases in between. CDR3 region: CAWTSGTDTQYF. Here the CDR3 DNA reads TGTGCCTGGACTAGCGGCACAGATACGCAGTATTTT. Looking up the rest from reference TRBV30 and TRBJ2-3 gives the full variable domain: SQTIHQWPATLVQPVGSPLSLECTVEGTSNPNLYWYRQAAGRGLQLLFYSVGIGQISSEVPQNLSASRPQDRQFILSSKKLLLSDSGFYLCAWTSGTDTQYFGPGTRLTVL.

V usage is TRBV5-5 and J usage is TRBJ1-3; no firm D call. The ends were cut back, 5 bases at V and 4 bases at J, with 13 bases in the middle. Germline V gene data show CDR1 as SGHKS and CDR2 as YYEKEE (reference sequence). CDR3 length: 14 amino acids. DNA of the CDR3: TGTGCCAGCAGTGTAAGAGGGCCCGGAAACACCATATATTTT. Protein product: CASSVRGPGNTIYF.

This chain's CDR3 is CASSLDADYVLTF. The CDR3 nucleotides are TGTGCCAGCAGCTTAGATGCCGACTACGTCCTGACTTTC. The chain carries TRBV11-3 and TRBJ2-6; D is unclear. CDR3 length equals 13 residues. Trimming took off 0 bases at V and 11 bases at J, with 8 bases between the two ends. Looked up from germline, CDR1 is SGHNT and CDR2 is YENEEA.

This chain joins TRBV11-2 and TRBJ1-2, with D uncertain. The CDR3 covers 12 residues. V was trimmed by 0 bases and J by 6 bases, leaving 5 bases between them. CDR1 SGHAT and CDR2 FQNNGV come from the germline V gene. The CDR3 loop is CASSLDSHGYTF. CDR3 nucleotides: TGTGCCAGCAGCTTAGACTCCCATGGCTACACCTTC.

The chain is built from TRBV25-1 and TRBJ2-2; the match to TRBD1 covers 10 bases. V lost 4 bases and J lost 12; bases outside the gene matches: 11. Germline V lookup: CDR1 MGHDK, CDR2 SYGVNS. The CDR3 runs 15 residues. CDR3 DNA sequence: TGTGCCAGCAGTGGAACGACAGGGGGCAACTTTAAGCTGTTTTTT. Amino acid sequence: CASSGTTGGNFKLFF.

The CDR3 nucleotides read TGTGCCAGCAGCAACAGGACGGGTCGGAACTACGAGCAGTACTTC. Protein: CASSNRTGRNYEQYF. J is TRBJ2-7 and V is TRBV28; D is possibly TRBD1 (5 bases). V gave up 6 bases and J gave up 3 bases, with 18 bases separating them. The CDR3 contains 15 residues. Germline V CDR1 and CDR2: MDHEN, SYDVKM.